One sample yielded the 4 T cell receptor beta chains listed below, sequenced in a study of T cells in localized non-small cell lung cancer. The protocol was immunoSEQ multiplex PCR, while the TCRdb copy is restricted to in-frame clones and leaves out a portion. Of roughly 1,400 clones listed, 24% are singletons. Source: normal lung tissue next to the tumor, taken before any cancer treatment. The receptors originated from a female donor older than 55 with stage I lung adenocarcinoma.

This clone showed up just a few times. The CDR3 sequence is CASILSYNEQFF. CDR3 in DNA: TGTGCCAGCATTTTGTCCTACAATGAGCAGTTCTTC. The genes are TRBV6-8 and TRBJ2-1; D gene unclear. The CDR3 spans 12 residues. Deletions cut 7 bases from V and 1 base from J, with 5 bases between. Germline V gene lookup returns CDR1 MNHGY and CDR2 SAAAGT.

In its sample, this clone ranks as large (0.1 to 1%). The chain has TRBV19 and TRBJ1-1; no definite D call. Germline V gene data show CDR1 as LNHDA and CDR2 as SQIVND (reference sequence). CDR3 length equals 12 residues. Trimming cost V 8 bases and J 4 bases, with 11 bases left between them. The CDR3 reads CASGVGFTEAFF. The CDR3 bases are TGTGCCAGTGGGGTAGGGTTCACTGAAGCTTTCTTT.

Only a few counts were recorded for this clone. The V call is TRBV30, the J call TRBJ2-7; TRBD1 agrees at 8 bases. Germline values: CDR1 GTSNPN, CDR2 SVGIG (reference sequence). After removal of 2 bases from V and 0 bases from J, the junction contained 12 bases not matched to a gene. This CDR3 spans 17 amino acids. The CDR3 DNA sequence: TGTGCCTGGAGTACCCCCCGGACAGGGAAGAGCTCCTACGAGCAGTACTTC. Its translation is CAWSTPRTGKSSYEQYF.

The rearrangement joins TRBV30 to TRBJ2-1; 9 bases align to TRBD2. The CDR3 loop spans 13 amino acids. CDR1 is GTSNPN and CDR2 is SVGIG in the germline V gene (reference sequence). With V trimmed by 5 bases and J by 9 bases, 8 bases remained unmatched. CDR3 nucleotides: TGTGCCTGGGAAGCGGGGGGCTTGGTTGAGCAGTTCTTC. This codes for CAWEAGGLVEQFF.